These 10 T cell receptor beta chains were sequenced from one sample in a study of OX40 agonist ivuxolimab in advanced cancers. Library prep was done by the immunoSEQ multiplex PCR assay. TCRdb limited this immuneACCESS table to in-frame rearrangements with V and J called. A share of clones is missing; checked studies link under half to unresolved V genes, and the rest is unexplained. In this sample the table shows about 84,000 clones, approximately 95% of which occur a single time. Jointly, the top ten make up 11% of the sample. This sample comprised CD4+ or CD8+ T cells sorted from blood, obtained in a trial of the OX40 agonist ivuxolimab. Every receptor here comes from an adult with an advanced solid tumor such as melanoma, head and neck, liver or kidney cancer.

The chain uses TRBV15 and TRBJ2-6, with D uncertain. Trimming took 4 bases from V and 0 from J, leaving 7 bases between them. This CDR3 spans 15 amino acids. The germline V gene has CDR1 LNHNV and CDR2 YYDKDF (reference sequence). The CDR3 protein is CATSNRVSGANVLTF. The CDR3, as DNA: TGTGCCACCAGCAATAGGGTCTCTGGGGCCAACGTCCTGACTTTC.

The chain couples TRBV9 to TRBJ2-5, with 9 bases that match TRBD1. The J segment lost 5 bases and the V segment lost 4 bases, leaving 9 bases of the junction unmatched. Per germline, CDR1 SGDLS and CDR2 YYNGEE. This CDR3 is built from 15 residues. The CDR3 DNA is TGTGCCAGCAGCCCACAGGGGGCGCCGGGGGAGACCCAGTACTTC. The encoded protein is CASSPQGAPGETQYF.

The sample holds a few counts of this clone. The J gene is TRBJ2-2, the V gene TRBV28, with a possible D match to TRBD2 (6 bases). V lost 5 bases to trimming and J lost 3 bases, with 10 bases between them. This CDR3 contains 14 residues. Germline loops: CDR1 MDHEN, CDR2 SYDVKM. The DNA of the CDR3 is TGTGCCAGCAGTCTCGGGACTCACACCGGGGAGCTGTTTTTT. The encoded protein is CASSLGTHTGELFF.

This CDR3 reads CASSLAGSTGEQYF. CDR3 coding DNA: TGTGCCAGCAGCTTAGCGGGCTCAACGGGAGAGCAGTACTTC. The chain carries TRBV7-2 and TRBJ2-7, with a possible D match to TRBD2 (5 bases). The CDR3 covers 14 residues. CDR1 and CDR2 from the germline V gene are SGHTA and FQGNSA. Trimming left V 0 bases short and J 7 bases short, with 13 bases between.

The chain couples TRBV28 to TRBJ2-7; 9 nucleotides agree with TRBD2. V was pared by 3 bases and J by 3 bases, with 6 bases of the junction left unmatched. CDR1 is MDHEN and CDR2 is SYDVKM in the germline V gene. This CDR3 contains 15 residues. In nucleotides, the CDR3 is TGTGCCAGCAGTTTGGTAGCGGGAGATATCTACGAGCAGTACTTC. As protein: CASSLVAGDIYEQYF.

CDR3 loop: CASSWTGSEQFF. Here the CDR3 DNA reads TGTGCCAGCAGCTGGACAGGATCTGAGCAGTTCTTC. The rearrangement joins TRBV6-6 to TRBJ2-1; 7 bases fit TRBD1. After removal of 6 bases from V and 9 bases from J, the junction contained 5 bases not matched to a gene. Germline lookup yields CDR1 MNHNY and CDR2 SVGAGI (reference sequence). This CDR3 region has 12 residues.

The chain links TRBV14 to TRBJ1-2; the match to TRBD1 covers 9 bases. Germline V CDR1 and CDR2: SGHDN, FVKESK. Trimming at V came to 1 base and at J to 1 base, leaving 10 bases not matched to a gene. The CDR3 covers 18 residues. DNA for the CDR3: TGTGCCAGCAGCCAAGCCGGGACAGGGTTTCTCGGTAACTATGGCTACACCTTC. This encodes CASSQAGTGFLGNYGYTF.

The genes are TRBV19 and TRBJ2-7; TRBD1 matches 7 bases. The V segment lost 1 base and the J segment 4 bases; nucleotides outside the gene matches: 7. The CDR3 has 15 amino acids. CDR1 is LNHDA, CDR2 SQIVND, per germline (reference sequence). In DNA form, the CDR3 reads TGTGCCAGTAGTATAGGACAGGGCAACTTTTACGAGCAGTACTTC. This translates into CASSIGQGNFYEQYF.

The chain combines TRBV13 with TRBJ2-5; D remains unclear. TRBJ2-7 explains the end of the DNA better; the J call may be wrong. Per the germline V gene, CDR1 is PRHDT and CDR2 is FYEKMQ (reference sequence). The CDR3 is 15 amino acids. CDR3 coding DNA: TGTGCCAGCAGCTTAGGCCCAGGACCATCCTACGAGCAGTACTTC. Translation gives CASSLGPGPSYEQYF.

The V call is TRBV13, the J call TRBJ2-5; 7 nucleotides match TRBD2. The DNA end is a closer match to TRBJ2-7, so the J assignment may be wrong. The length of the CDR3 is 15 residues. Germline lookup yields CDR1 PRHDT and CDR2 FYEKMQ (reference sequence). As DNA, the CDR3 is TGTGCCAGCAGCTTGAGGCGGGAGTGGGTTTACGAGCAGTACTTC. Residues: CASSLRREWVYEQYF.